One TCR beta chain is described in this entry. Its antigen is undetermined. Data came from immunoSEQ multiplex PCR; TCRdb stores just in-frame clones and leaves some out. The data hold 45,000 to 50,000 clones, with around 80% observed a single time. These data originate in a study of OX40 agonist ivuxolimab in advanced cancers. Study in general: From about 23 to 85 years was the age range, with a mean of approximately 63 years, and about 78% were male. Study-level results: Averaged across samples, CD8+ T cells carried more expanded clones than CD4+ did.

Germline-derived CDR1 and CDR2 are MNHNY and SVGAGI (reference sequence). This CDR3 is 15 amino acids long. V was pared by 0 bases and J by 4 bases, with 5 bases of the junction left unmatched. With autoimmune disease history or systemic immunosuppression, patients were excluded. This clonotype originated in an adult with an advanced solid tumor such as melanoma, head and neck, liver or kidney cancer. The chain is built from TRBV6-6 and TRBJ2-7; 8 positions match TRBD1. The sample in question was CD4+ or CD8+ T cells sorted from blood, obtained in a trial of the OX40 agonist ivuxolimab. The CDR3 DNA sequence: TGTGCCAGCAGTTACTCGGGCGGACAGGGTTACGAGCAGTACTTC. Amino acid sequence: CASSYSGGQGYEQYF.